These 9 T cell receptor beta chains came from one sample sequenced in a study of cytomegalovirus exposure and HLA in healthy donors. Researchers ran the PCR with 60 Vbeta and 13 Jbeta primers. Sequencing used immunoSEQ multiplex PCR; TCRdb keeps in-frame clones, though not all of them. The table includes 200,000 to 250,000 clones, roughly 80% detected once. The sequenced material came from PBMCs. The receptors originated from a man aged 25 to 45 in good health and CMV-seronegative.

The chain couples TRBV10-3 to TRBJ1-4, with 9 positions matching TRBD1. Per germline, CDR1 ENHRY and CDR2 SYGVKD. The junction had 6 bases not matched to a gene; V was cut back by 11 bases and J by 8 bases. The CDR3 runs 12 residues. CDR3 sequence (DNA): TGTGCCGTCGGACAGGGGAGCGAAAAACTGTTTTTT. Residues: CAVGQGSEKLFF.

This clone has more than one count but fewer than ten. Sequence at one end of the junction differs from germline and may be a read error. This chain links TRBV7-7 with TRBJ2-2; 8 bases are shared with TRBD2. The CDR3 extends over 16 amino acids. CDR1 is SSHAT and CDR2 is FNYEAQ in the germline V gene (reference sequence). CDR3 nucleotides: TGTGCTAGCAGCCCCGCGAGGCGGGGGGTGGCCGGGGAGCTGTTTTTT. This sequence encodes CASSPARRGVAGELFF.

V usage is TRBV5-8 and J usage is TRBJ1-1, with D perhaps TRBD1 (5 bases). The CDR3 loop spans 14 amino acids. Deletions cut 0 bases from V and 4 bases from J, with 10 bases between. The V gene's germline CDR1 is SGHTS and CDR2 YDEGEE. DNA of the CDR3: TGTGCCAGCAGCTTGGAAGGGGTTGGCACTGAAGCTTTCTTT. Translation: CASSLEGVGTEAFF.

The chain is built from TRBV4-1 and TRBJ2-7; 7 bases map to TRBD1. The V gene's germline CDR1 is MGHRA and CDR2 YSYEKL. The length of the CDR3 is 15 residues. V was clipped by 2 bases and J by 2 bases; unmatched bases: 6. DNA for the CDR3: TGCGCCAGCAGCCAATCGAGTGACAGGGCCTACGAGCAGTACTTC. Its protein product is CASSQSSDRAYEQYF.

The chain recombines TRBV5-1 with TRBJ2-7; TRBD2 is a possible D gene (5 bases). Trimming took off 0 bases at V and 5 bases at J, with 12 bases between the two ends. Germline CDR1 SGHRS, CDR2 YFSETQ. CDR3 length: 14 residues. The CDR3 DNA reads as TGCGCCAGCAGCTTGGTCCCGGGATCCCACGAGCAGTACTTC. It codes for CASSLVPGSHEQYF.

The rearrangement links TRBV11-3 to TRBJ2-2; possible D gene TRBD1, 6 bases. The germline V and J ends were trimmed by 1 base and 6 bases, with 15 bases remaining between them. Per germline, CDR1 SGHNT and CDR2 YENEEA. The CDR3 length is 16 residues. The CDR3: CASSLVEKTGPGELFF. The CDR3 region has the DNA TGTGCCAGCAGCTTAGTGGAGAAAACAGGGCCCGGGGAGCTGTTTTTT. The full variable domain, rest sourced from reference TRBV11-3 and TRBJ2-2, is EAGVVQSPRYKIIEKKQPVAFWCNPISGHNTLYWYLQNLGQGPELLIRYENEEAVDDSQLPKDRFSAERLKGVDSTLKIQPAELGDSAVYLCASSLVEKTGPGELFFGEGSRLTVL.

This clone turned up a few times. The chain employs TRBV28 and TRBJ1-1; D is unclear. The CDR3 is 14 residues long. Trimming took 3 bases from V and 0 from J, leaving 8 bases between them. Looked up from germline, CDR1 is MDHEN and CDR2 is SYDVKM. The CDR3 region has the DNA TGTGCCAGCAGTTTGGGCATGATGAACACTGAAGCTTTCTTT. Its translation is CASSLGMMNTEAFF.

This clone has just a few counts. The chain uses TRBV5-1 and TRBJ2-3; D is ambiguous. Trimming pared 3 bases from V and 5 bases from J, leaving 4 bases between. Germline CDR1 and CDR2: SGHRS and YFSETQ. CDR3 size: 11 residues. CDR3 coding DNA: TGCGCCAGCAGCTCAAAAGATACGCAGTATTTT. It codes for CASSSKDTQYF.

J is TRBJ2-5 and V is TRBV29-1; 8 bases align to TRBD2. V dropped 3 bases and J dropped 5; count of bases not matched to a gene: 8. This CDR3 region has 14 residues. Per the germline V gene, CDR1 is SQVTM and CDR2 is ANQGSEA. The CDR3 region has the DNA TGCAGCGTTGATTTCGGGGGGGCGGGGGAGACCCAGTACTTC. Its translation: CSVDFGGAGETQYF.